Sequencing of this T cell receptor beta chain was carried out in a study of identical twins. The study's findings and limits: Sequences that were beta out-of-frame showed weaker excess twin sharing.

The cDNA had a unique molecular identifier and a template-switch universal primer site. TCRdb re-called the 5' RACE reads with MiXCR, one entry per CDR3 protein. The data hold 500,000 or so distinct CDR3 sequences, with 20% to 25% observed a single time. Germline assignment: CDR1 MNHNS and CDR2 SASEGT. CDR3 length: 13 amino acids. In this sample, this clonotype turned up a few times. Antigen: not known. These data were also filed under a second study, of T cells expressing NK-cell markers. That source adds: It was sorted CD3+CD56-NKG2C+, CD3+CD56+NKG2C- and CD3+CD56+NKG2C+ T cells that provided the TCR beta repertoires. Of the CD8+ T cells in about 6 donors, roughly 1.0-7.5% belonged to dominant NKG2C+ clonotypes.

The source of this sequence is a woman under 30 in good health. The rearrangement links TRBV6-1 to TRBJ2-7; D remains unclear. Sequencing was done on a sample of CD4+ T cells sorted from blood. DNA of the CDR3: TGTGTCACGGGCCTGGGCCTCAACTACGAGCAGTACTTC. Encoded protein: CVTGLGLNYEQYF.